This T cell receptor (beta chain) was recovered during a study of blood T cell repertoires in COVID-19. Study-level information: Whether acute or convalescent, the COVID-19 samples came from the United States, Italy and Spain. T cells, B-cell-depleted T cells, or PBMCs supplied cDNA or gDNA.

Per germline, CDR1 MGHRA and CDR2 YSYEKL. Trimming at V came to 3 bases and at J to 2 bases, leaving 9 bases not matched to a gene. The CDR3 sequence is 19 residues long. In the original workflow: Cell counts per sample came from amplifying reference gene primers. The repertoire was sequenced with immunoSEQ multiplex PCR; TCRdb's copy has only in-frame clones and lacks some. Clone size and the V and J calls come from that table; the DNA yielded D and trimming. Of under 95,000 clones in the sample, approximately 88% were seen once. The chain recombines TRBV4-1 with TRBJ2-3, with 15 bases fitting TRBD2. This TCR derives from a man aged 60 to 69 with acute or convalescent COVID-19. The sequenced sample consisted of peripheral blood. CDR3 region: CASSQGLAGGTPFTDTQYF. In nucleotides, the CDR3 is TGCGCCAGCAGCCAGGGACTAGCGGGGGGCACCCCCTTCACAGATACGCAGTATTTT.